This is a list of T cell receptor beta chains from one sample in a study of technical replicates of blood from several donors. Method: immunoSEQ multiplex PCR; TCRdb's copy keeps in-frame clones and lacks some. The sample consists of over 50,000 clones, 80% to 95% of them appearing once. The specimen was PBMCs. All receptors derive from a human donor in good health. Some clones in this sample may be carry-over from other donors' samples. CDR3s include the opening cysteine and the closing phenylalanine or tryptophan. The D gene is left open where the match is weak. Size values are once, few and many counts, or a class for expanded clones, and some rows have none.

>TRBJ1-2|-|TRBD1|TRBV19
CASTKTTGGYGYTF
TGTGCCAGTACCAAGACGACAGGGGGCTATGGCTACACCTTC
>TRBJ1-1|-|TRBD1|TRBV7-9
CASSSSRGPNTEAFF
TGTGCCAGCAGCTCCTCCAGGGGGCCGAACACTGAAGCTTTCTTT
>TRBJ2-5|-|-|TRBV10-3
CAISGVQALETQYF
TGTGCCATCAGCGGCGTCCAGGCCTTGGAGACCCAGTACTTC
>TRBJ1-4|-|-|TRBV18
CASSPRMARDRKNEKLFF
TGTGCCAGCTCACCGCGGATGGCACGAGACAGGAAGAATGAAAAACTGTTTTTT
>TRBJ1-5|-|TRBD1|TRBV5-5
CASNQGQGPDYSNQPQHF
TGTGCCAGCAACCAAGGACAGGGGCCGGATTATAGCAATCAGCCCCAGCATTTT
>TRBJ2-7|-|TRBD2|TRBV5-1
CASSLAREFEQYF
TGCGCCAGCAGCTTGGCGCGGGAGTTCGAGCAGTACTTC
>TRBJ2-7|once|TRBD2|TRBV10-1
CASISGLAGDYEQYF
TGCGCCAGCATATCTGGCCTAGCGGGAGACTACGAGCAGTACTTC
>TRBJ2-3|-|-|TRBV7-9
CASSQGLSTDTQYF
TGTGCCAGCAGCCAGGGTCTTAGCACAGATACGCAGTATTTT
>TRBJ2-6|-|TRBD1|TRBV18
CASSPTTGVGANVLTF
TGTGCCAGCTCACCAACGACAGGGGTAGGGGCCAACGTCCTGACTTTC
>TRBJ2-1|-|TRBD2|TRBV6-5
CASSYWAGGENEQFF
TGTGCCAGCAGTTACTGGGCGGGGGGAGAAAATGAGCAGTTCTTC
>TRBJ2-7|-|TRBD1|TRBV5-1
CASSFGTGGRDEQYF
TGCGCCAGCAGCTTTGGGACAGGGGGTCGGGACGAGCAGTACTTC
>TRBJ2-3|-|TRBD2|TRBV2
CASTGLAPLDTQYF
TGTGCCAGCACGGGACTAGCGCCGTTAGATACGCAGTATTTT
>TRBJ2-1|-|-|TRBV19
CASHGGDSYNEQFF
TGTGCCAGCCATGGCGGAGACTCCTACAATGAGCAGTTCTTC
>TRBJ1-5|-|-|TRBV2
CASSESAGLGNQPQHF
TGTGCCAGCAGTGAATCGGCGGGATTGGGAAATCAGCCCCAGCATTTT
>TRBJ1-1|-|TRBD1|TRBV29-1
CSVGGTGVVNTEAFF
TGCAGCGTTGGCGGGACAGGGGTCGTAAACACTGAAGCTTTCTTT
>TRBJ2-7|-|-|TRBV11-2
CASSGTRTGSSYEQYF
TGTGCCAGCAGCGGGACTCGGACCGGGAGCTCCTACGAGCAGTACTTC
>TRBJ1-1|once|-|TRBV14
CASSLGINTEAFF
TGTGCCAGCAGCCTCGGGATAAACACTGAAGCTTTCTTT
>TRBJ2-1|-|TRBD2|TRBV7-9
CASRLTGTSGYNEQFF
TGTGCCAGCAGATTGACCGGGACTAGCGGGTACAATGAGCAGTTCTTC
>TRBJ2-3|few|TRBD2|TRBV9
CASSDRAGGTDTQYF
TGTGCCAGCAGCGACCGAGCGGGGGGCACAGATACGCAGTATTTT
>TRBJ1-2|-|-|TRBV14
CASSLAGLGGYTF
TGTGCCAGCAGCCTGGCGGGGCTGGGTGGCTACACCTTC
>TRBJ1-2|-|-|TRBV25-1
CASSPRGTVGYTF
TGTGCCAGCAGTCCCCGCGGGACCGTCGGCTACACCTTC
>TRBJ1-2|-|TRBD1|TRBV5-4
CASRAGTGGVVYGYTF
TGTGCCAGCAGAGCAGGGACAGGGGGCGTCGTCTATGGCTACACCTTC
>TRBJ2-2|-|TRBD1|TRBV27
CASRPPHRGSITGELFF
TGTGCCAGCAGACCACCCCACAGGGGGTCAATCACCGGGGAGCTGTTTTTT
>TRBJ2-1|-|-|TRBV4-1
CASSLRDSFSNEQFF
TGCGCCAGCAGCCTACGGGACTCCTTCTCTAATGAGCAGTTCTTC
>TRBJ2-1|-|TRBD2|TRBV7-3
CASSPTKTGLADPNEQFF
TGTGCCAGCAGCCCAACCAAAACGGGGCTAGCGGACCCCAATGAGCAGTTCTTC
>TRBJ2-3|-|-|TRBV7-2
CASSLAGNTQYF
TGTGCCAGCAGCTTAGCCGGGAATACGCAGTATTTT
>TRBJ2-2|-|TRBD2|TRBV4-2
CASSQDKEEVMTSGTNTGELFF
TGTGCCAGCAGCCAAGATAAAGAAGAGGTCATGACTAGCGGGACTAACACCGGGGAGCTGTTTTTT
>TRBJ2-1|-|-|TRBV13
CASTSRAGDNSYNEQFF
TGTGCCAGCACCTCAAGGGCCGGGGACAACTCCTACAATGAGCAGTTCTTC
>TRBJ2-1|-|TRBD2|TRBV5-1
CASREAGSYNEQFF
TGCGCCAGCAGGGAAGCGGGATCCTACAATGAGCAGTTCTTC
>TRBJ1-4|-|TRBD1|TRBV5-8
CASSLGQGLSNEKLFF
TGTGCCAGCAGCTTGGGACAGGGGCTCTCTAATGAAAAACTGTTTTTT
>TRBJ2-7|-|TRBD1|TRBV18
CASSPRQGEEQYF
TGTGCCAGCTCACCGCGACAGGGTGAGGAGCAGTACTTC
>TRBJ2-3|-|-|TRBV4-3
CASSQDTSPDTQYF
TGCGCCAGCAGCCAAGATACTAGCCCAGATACGCAGTATTTT
>TRBJ2-1|-|TRBD2|TRBV6-5
CASSAGVVGYNEQFF
TGTGCCAGCAGTGCGGGGGTAGTGGGTTACAATGAGCAGTTCTTC
>TRBJ2-7|-|TRBD2|TRBV4-3
CASSLRTSGSYEQYF
TGCGCCAGCAGCCTCAGGACTAGCGGGAGTTACGAGCAGTACTTC